This paragraph covers one T cell receptor beta chain sequence. The antigen remains undetermined. This record comes from a study of T cells in Graves' hyperthyroidism and ophthalmopathy. Overall study results and limits: Most thyroid clonotypes expanded above 0.001 appeared in blood too. Ophthalmopathy could be told apart from stable hyperthyroidism with a 13 V-J model.

Uncontrolled infection, other autoimmune disease, pregnancy and lactation each barred patients from inclusion. CDR3 size: 13 residues. The J segment lost 7 bases and the V segment lost 6 bases, leaving 5 bases of the junction unmatched. Germline CDR1 SEHNR, CDR2 FQNEAQ (reference sequence). TCR beta CDR3 sequences were amplified from RNA transcripts. An initial round of RT-PCR targeting the TCR CDR3 relied on the HTBI primer set. TCRdb re-derived calls from the multiplex PCR reads in MiXCR, one entry per CDR3 protein. This sample has approximately 100,000 distinct CDR3 sequences; roughly 39% occur once, and the top ten carry roughly 10%.

The source of this sequence is a woman aged 25-40 years with Graves' hyperthyroidism. Sequencing was carried out using peripheral blood or thyroid tissue (not recorded which). The V call is TRBV7-9, the J call TRBJ2-7; TRBD2 matches at 11 bases. In nucleotides, the CDR3 is TGTGCCAGCAGTATTGGACTAGCGGGTGAGCAGTACTTC. This encodes CASSIGLAGEQYF.